Listed below are T cell receptor beta chains from one sample, sequenced in a study of blood T cell repertoires in COVID-19. Only in-frame clones appear in the TCRdb table, and some are missing; sequencing was by immunoSEQ multiplex PCR. The sample holds 200,000 or so clones; 84% are singletons and the top ten take about 2.9%. Sequencing was done on a sample of peripheral blood. The source of these receptors is a woman in her twenties or thirties who had recovered from COVID-19. Each CDR3 is given without its conserved first and last residue.

>TRBV11-2|17
ASSLGEGARYLGKNIQY
>TRBV24-1|9
ATSGSRELF
>TRBV12-5|15
ASGLLIRQGAAYEQY
>TRBV7-3|13
ASSLMAGGADTQY
>TRBV15|15
ATSRGDRGRVVDEQY
>TRBV5-4|11
ASSLGREETQY
>TRBV7-3|12
ASSPPVPGTEAF
>TRBV19|12
ASKEDSSYNEQF
>TRBV27|13
ASSLDRVNYNEQF
>TRBV5-1|13
ASSYRTGNTGELF
>TRBV12-3/TRBV12-4|9
ASYSGNTIY
>TRBV18|13
ASSPGHPRGETQY
>TRBV28|9
VSGGTDTQY
>TRBV3-1/TRBV3-2|14
ASSSRGLAGTDTQY
>TRBV29-1|16
SVEGRREWWSNTGELF
>TRBV12-3/TRBV12-4|10
ASSLPPQPQH
>TRBV4-2|13
ASSQADRDVYEQY